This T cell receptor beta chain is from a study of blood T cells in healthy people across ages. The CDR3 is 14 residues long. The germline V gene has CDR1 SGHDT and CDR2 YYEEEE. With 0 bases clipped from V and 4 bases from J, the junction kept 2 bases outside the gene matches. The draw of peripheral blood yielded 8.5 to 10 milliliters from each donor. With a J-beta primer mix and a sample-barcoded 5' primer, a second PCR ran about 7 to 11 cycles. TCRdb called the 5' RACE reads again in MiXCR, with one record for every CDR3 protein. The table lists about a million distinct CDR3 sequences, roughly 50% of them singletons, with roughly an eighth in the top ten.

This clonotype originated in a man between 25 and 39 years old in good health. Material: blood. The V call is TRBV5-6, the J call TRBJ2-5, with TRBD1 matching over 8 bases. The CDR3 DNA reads TGTGCCAGCAGCTTGGCCGACAGGGGAGAGACCCAGTACTTC. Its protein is CASSLADRGETQYF.